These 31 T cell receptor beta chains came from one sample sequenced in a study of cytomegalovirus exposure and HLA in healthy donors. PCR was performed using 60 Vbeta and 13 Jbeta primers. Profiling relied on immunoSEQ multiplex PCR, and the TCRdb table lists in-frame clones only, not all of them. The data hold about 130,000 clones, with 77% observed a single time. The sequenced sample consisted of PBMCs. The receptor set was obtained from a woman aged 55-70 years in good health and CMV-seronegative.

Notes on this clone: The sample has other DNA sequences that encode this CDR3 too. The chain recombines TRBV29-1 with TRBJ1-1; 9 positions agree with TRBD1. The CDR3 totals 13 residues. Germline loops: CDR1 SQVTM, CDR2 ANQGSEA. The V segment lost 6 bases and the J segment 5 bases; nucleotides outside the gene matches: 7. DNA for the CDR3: TGCAGCGTGGCTGACAGGGGGTATACTGAAGCTTTCTTT. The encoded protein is CSVADRGYTEAFF.

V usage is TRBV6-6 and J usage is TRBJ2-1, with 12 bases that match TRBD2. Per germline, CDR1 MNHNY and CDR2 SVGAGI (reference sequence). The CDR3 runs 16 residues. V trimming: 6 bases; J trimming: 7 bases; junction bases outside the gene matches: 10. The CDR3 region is CASRETGLAGINEQFF. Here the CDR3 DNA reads TGTGCCAGCAGAGAAACTGGACTAGCGGGAATAAATGAGCAGTTCTTC.

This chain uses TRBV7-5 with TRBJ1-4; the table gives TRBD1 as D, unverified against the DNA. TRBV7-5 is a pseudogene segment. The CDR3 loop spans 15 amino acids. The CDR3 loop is CVRSPLQGTNEKLFF. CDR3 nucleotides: TGTGTCAGAAGCCCATTGCAGGGAACTAATGAAAAACTGTTTTTT.

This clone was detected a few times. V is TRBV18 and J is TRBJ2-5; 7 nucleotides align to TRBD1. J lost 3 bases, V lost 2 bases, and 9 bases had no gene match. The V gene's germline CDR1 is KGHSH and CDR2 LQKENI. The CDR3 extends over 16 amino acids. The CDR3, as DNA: TGTGCCAGCTCACCAAACCTACAGGGGCCAAAAGAGACCCAGTACTTC. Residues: CASSPNLQGPKETQYF.

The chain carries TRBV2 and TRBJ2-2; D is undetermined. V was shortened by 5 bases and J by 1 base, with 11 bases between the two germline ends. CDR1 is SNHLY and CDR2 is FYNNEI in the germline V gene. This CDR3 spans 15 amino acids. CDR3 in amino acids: CASSPIRRNTGELFF. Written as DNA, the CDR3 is TGTGCCAGCAGTCCCATTCGGAGGAACACCGGGGAGCTGTTTTTT.

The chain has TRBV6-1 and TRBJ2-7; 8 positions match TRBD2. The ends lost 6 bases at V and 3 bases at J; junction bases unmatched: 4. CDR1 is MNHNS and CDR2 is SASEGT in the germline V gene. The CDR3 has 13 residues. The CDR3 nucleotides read TGTGCCAGCAGAGCGACTAGCGACTACGAGCAGTACTTC. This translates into CASRATSDYEQYF.

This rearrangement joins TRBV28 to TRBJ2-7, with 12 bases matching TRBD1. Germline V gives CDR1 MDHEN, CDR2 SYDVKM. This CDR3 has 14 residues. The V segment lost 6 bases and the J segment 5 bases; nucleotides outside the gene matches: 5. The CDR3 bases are TGTGCCAGCAGCCAGGGGACAGGGGGCAACGAGCAGTACTTC. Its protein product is CASSQGTGGNEQYF.

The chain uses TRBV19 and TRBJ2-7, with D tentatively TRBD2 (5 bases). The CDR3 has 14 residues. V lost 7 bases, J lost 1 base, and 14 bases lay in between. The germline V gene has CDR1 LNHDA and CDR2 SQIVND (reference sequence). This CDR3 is CASKGLATSYEQYF. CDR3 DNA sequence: TGTGCCAGTAAAGGACTTGCCACGTCCTACGAGCAGTACTTC.

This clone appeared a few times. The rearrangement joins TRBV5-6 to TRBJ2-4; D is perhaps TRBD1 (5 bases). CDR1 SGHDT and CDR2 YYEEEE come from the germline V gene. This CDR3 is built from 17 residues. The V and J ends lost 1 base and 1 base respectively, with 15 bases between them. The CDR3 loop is CASSLMQGVRAKNIQYF. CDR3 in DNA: TGTGCCAGCAGCTTGATGCAGGGTGTGCGGGCCAAAAACATTCAGTACTTC.

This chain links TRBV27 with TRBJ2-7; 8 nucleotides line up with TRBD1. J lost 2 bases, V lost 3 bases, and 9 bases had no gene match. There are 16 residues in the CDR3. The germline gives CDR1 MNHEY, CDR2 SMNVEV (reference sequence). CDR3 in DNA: TGTGCCAGCAGTTTGCTAGACAGGGGAGGTCCCTACGAGCAGTACTTC. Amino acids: CASSLLDRGGPYEQYF.

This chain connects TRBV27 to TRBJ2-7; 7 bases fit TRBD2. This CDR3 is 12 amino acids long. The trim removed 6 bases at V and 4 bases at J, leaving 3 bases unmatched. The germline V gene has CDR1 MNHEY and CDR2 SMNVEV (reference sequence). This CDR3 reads CASRTGRYEQYF. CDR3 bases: TGTGCCAGCAGGACCGGGAGGTACGAGCAGTACTTC.

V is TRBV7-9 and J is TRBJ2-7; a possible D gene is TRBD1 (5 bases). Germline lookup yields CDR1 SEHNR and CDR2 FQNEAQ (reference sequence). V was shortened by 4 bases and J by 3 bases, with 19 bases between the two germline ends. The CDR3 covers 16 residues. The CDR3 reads CASSSQVGKGVYEQYF. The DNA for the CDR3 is TGTGCCAGCAGCTCCCAAGTGGGTAAAGGGGTCTACGAGCAGTACTTC.

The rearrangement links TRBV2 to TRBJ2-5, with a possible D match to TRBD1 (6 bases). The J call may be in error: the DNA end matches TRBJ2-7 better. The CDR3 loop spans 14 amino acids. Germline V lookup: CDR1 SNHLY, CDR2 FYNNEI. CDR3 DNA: TGTGCCAGCAGAAAGAGGGACAACACCTACGAGCAGTACTTC. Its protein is CASRKRDNTYEQYF.

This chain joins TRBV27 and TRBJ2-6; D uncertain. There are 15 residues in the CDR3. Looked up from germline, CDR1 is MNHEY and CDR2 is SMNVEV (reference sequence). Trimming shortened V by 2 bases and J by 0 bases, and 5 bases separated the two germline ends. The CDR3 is CASSLSVSGANVLTF. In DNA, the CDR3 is TGTGCCAGCAGTTTAAGCGTCTCTGGGGCCAACGTCCTGACTTTC.

CDR3 bases: TGTGCCAGCAGCGACAGCGGGAGGGTCACAGATACGCAGTATTTT. Residues: CASSDSGRVTDTQYF. The J gene is TRBJ2-3, the V gene TRBV27, with 10 bases identical to TRBD2. The CDR3 is 15 amino acids. Germline trimming cut 6 bases from V and 2 bases from J; bases unmatched to any gene: 5. CDR1 MNHEY and CDR2 SMNVEV come from the germline V gene (reference sequence).

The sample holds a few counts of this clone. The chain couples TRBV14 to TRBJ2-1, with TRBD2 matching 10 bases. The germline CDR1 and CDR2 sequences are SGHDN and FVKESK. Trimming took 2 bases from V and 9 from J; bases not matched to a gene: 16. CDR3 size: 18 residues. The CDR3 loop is CASSQTGSRLAGAVEQFF. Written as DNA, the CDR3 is TGTGCCAGCAGCCAAACAGGGTCAAGGCTAGCGGGAGCTGTTGAGCAGTTCTTC.

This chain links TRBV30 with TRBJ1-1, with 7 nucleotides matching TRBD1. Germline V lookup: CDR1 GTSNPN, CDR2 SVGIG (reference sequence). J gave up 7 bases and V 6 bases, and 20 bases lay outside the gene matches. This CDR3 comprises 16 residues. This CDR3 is CACVLQGGSLADEAFF. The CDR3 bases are TGTGCCTGCGTCCTCCAGGGGGGATCCCTTGCAGATGAAGCTTTCTTT.

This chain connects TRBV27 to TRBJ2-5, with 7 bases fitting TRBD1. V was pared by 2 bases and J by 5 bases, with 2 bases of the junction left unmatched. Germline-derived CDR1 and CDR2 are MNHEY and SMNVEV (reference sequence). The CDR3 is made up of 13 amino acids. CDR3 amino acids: CASSLTGEETQYF. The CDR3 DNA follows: TGTGCCAGCAGTTTAACAGGGGAGGAGACCCAGTACTTC.

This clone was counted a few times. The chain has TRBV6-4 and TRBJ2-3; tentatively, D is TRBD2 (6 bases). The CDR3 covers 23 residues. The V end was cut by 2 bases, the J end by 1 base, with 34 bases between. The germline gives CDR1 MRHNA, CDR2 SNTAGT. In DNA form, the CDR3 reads TGTGCCAGCAGTGACCCAGACCCAACTAGCTTACCCCCTCTCCAGACTGGCACAGATACGCAGTATTTT. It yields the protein CASSDPDPTSLPPLQTGTDTQYF.

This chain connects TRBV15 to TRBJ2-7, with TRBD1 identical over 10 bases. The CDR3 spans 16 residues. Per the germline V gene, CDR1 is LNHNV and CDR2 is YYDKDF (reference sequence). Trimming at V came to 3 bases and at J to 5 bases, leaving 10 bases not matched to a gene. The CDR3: CATSRDYGTGDHEQYF. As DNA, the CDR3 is TGTGCCACCAGCAGGGACTACGGGACAGGGGATCACGAGCAGTACTTC.

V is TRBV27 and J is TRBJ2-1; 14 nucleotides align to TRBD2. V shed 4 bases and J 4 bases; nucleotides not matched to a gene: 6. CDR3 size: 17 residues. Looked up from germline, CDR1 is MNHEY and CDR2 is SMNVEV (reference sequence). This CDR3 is CASSYLTSGRGYNEQFF. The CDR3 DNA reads TGTGCCAGCAGTTACCTGACTAGCGGGAGGGGATACAATGAGCAGTTCTTC.

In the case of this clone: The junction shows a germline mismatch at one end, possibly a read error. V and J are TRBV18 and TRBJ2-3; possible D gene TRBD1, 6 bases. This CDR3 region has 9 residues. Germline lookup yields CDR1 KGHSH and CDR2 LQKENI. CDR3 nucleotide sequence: TGTGCCAGCTCACCAGGGACATCCTTT. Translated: CASSPGTSF. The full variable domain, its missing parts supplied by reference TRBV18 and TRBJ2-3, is NAGVMQNPRHLVRRRGQEARLRCSPMKGHSHVYWYRQLPEEGLKFMVYLQKENIIDESGMPKERFSAEFPKEGPSILRIQQVVRGDSAAYFCASSPGTSFGPGTRLTVL.

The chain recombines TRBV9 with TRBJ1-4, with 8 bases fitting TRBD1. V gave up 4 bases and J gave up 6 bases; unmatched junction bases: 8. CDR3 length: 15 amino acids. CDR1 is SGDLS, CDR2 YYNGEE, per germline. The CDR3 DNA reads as TGTGCCAGCAGCTCACGGACAGGGAGAGATGAAAAACTGTTTTTT. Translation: CASSSRTGRDEKLFF.

The CDR3 reads CASSSDRGETQYF. In nucleotides, the CDR3 is TGTGCCAGCAGCTCCGACAGGGGAGAGACCCAGTACTTC. This rearrangement joins TRBV11-2 to TRBJ2-5, with 8 positions matching TRBD1. This CDR3 contains 13 residues. Germline trimming cut 4 bases from V and 4 bases from J; bases unmatched to any gene: 2. Germline lookup yields CDR1 SGHAT and CDR2 FQNNGV.

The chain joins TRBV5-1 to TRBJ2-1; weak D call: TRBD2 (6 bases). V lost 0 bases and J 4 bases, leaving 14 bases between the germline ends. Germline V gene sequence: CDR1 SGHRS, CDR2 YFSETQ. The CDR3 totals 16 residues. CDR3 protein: CASSLGNTSPYNEQFF. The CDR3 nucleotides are TGCGCCAGCAGCTTGGGAAATACTAGCCCATACAATGAGCAGTTCTTC.

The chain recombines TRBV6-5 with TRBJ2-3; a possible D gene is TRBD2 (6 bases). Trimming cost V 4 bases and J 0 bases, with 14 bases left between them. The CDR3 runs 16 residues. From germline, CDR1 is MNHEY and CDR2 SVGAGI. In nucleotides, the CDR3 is TGTGCCAGCAGTTCACCCCGTGGGACTAGCACAGATACGCAGTATTTT. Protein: CASSSPRGTSTDTQYF.

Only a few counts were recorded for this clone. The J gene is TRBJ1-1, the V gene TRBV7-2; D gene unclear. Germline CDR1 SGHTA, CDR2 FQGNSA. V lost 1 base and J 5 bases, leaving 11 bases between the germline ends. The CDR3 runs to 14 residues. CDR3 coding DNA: TGTGCCAGCAGCTTAGGTCCGGGGTTGACTGAAGCTTTCTTT. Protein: CASSLGPGLTEAFF. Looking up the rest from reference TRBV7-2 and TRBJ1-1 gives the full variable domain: GAGVSQSPSNKVTEKGKDVELRCDPISGHTALYWYRQSLGQGLEFLIYFQGNSAPDKSGLPSDRFSAERTGGSVSTLTIQRTQQEDSAVYLCASSLGPGLTEAFFGQGTRLTVV.

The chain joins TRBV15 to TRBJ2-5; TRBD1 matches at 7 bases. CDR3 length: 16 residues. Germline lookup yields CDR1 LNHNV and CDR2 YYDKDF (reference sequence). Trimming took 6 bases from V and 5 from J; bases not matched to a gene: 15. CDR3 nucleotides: TGTGCCACCAGTTTGACAGGGTCTCAACCATGGGAGACCCAGTACTTC. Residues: CATSLTGSQPWETQYF.

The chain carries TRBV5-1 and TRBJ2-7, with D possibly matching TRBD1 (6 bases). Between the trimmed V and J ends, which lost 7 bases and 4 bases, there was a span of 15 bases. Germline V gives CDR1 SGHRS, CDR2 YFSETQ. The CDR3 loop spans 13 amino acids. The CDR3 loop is CASAETGGYEQYF. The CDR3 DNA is TGCGCCAGCGCCGAGACAGGTGGATACGAGCAGTACTTC. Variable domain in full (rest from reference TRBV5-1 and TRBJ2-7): KAGVTQTPRYLIKTRGQQVTLSCSPISGHRSVSWYQQTPGQGLQFLFEYFSETQRNKGNFPGRFSGRQFSNSRSEMNVSTLELGDSALYLCASAETGGYEQYFGPGTRLTVT.

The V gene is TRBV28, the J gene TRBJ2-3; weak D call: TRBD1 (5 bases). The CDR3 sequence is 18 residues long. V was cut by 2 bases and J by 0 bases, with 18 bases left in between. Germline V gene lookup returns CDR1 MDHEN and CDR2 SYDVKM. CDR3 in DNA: TGTGCCAGCAGTTTACCCTCTTGGGGCAGTCCCAGCACAGATACGCAGTATTTT. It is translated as CASSLPSWGSPSTDTQYF.

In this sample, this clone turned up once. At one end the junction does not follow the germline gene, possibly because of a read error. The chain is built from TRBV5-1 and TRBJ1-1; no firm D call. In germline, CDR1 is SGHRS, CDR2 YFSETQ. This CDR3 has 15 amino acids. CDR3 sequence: CASSLHDLGRDEASF. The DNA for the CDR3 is TGCGCCAGCAGCTTGCACGATCTGGGGAGGGATGAAGCTTCCTTT.